The text below deals with one T cell receptor (beta chain). Its specificity is not known. Roughly 27 ml of blood was drawn into EDTA tubes. Enrichment usually gave 85% to 95% pure CD4+ T cells. This sample is drawn from a study of untreated major depressive disorder. Notes on the study in general: TRBV05-01 (Vbeta 5.1) usage was higher in CD4+ T cells of depressed patients than controls.

Sequenced by immunoSEQ multiplex PCR; TCRdb stores in-frame clones only, minus some. The data hold more than 10,000 clones, with 85% to 95% observed a single time. Germline V lookup: CDR1 PRHDT, CDR2 FYEKMQ (reference sequence). V dropped 6 bases and J dropped 9 bases, with 20 bases sitting between them. This CDR3 contains 15 residues. The gene calls are TRBV13 and TRBJ2-2; no definite D call. This receptor was obtained from a woman in her 30s with major depressive disorder. Sequenced sample: CD4+ T cells from PBMCs. CDR3 protein: CASRSMVGIDRELFF. The DNA of the CDR3 is TGTGCCAGCAGGTCAATGGTAGGAATTGACAGGGAGCTGTTTTTT.